One T cell receptor beta chain is described in this entry. The sample comes from a study of blood T cell repertoires in COVID-19. Study details: The United States, Italy and Spain were the sources of the acute and convalescent COVID-19 samples. From T cells, B-cell-depleted T cells, or PBMCs came the material, which was cDNA or gDNA.

Clones were read by immunoSEQ multiplex PCR, and TCRdb kept only the in-frame ones, dropping some. The sample lists a few hundred thousand clones, more than 70% seen once, with about 11% in the top ten. Enrollment of patients from Seattle took place during active infection, with longitudinal follow-up. Deletions cut 0 bases from V and 4 bases from J, with 10 bases between. Per germline, CDR1 MGHRA and CDR2 YSYEKL. The CDR3 totals 15 residues. Sequenced input: peripheral blood. The TCR comes from a woman in her 30s with COVID-19, enrolled during active disease. J is TRBJ2-1 and V is TRBV4-1; D not certain. CDR3 DNA: TGCGCCAGCAGCCAAGATGAAACCCTATACAATGAGCAGTTCTTC. This codes for CASSQDETLYNEQFF.